The source of this T cell receptor (beta chain) is a study of early T cells in non-severe SARS-CoV-2 infection. TCRdb recomputed calls from the 5' RACE reads with MiXCR, one row per CDR3 protein. The sample yields around 80,000 distinct CDR3 sequences, about 12% seen once. This CDR3 contains 15 residues. The germline CDR1 and CDR2 sequences are SGHAT and FQNNGV. With 5 bases removed from V and 4 bases from J, the gap between germline ends came to 17 bases. V and J are TRBV11-2 and TRBJ1-1; D call uncertain. This clonotype originated in an adult who was a healthcare worker with PCR-confirmed SARS-CoV-2 infection or an uninfected control (not recorded which). Source material: whole blood. The CDR3 loop is CASSADPVGSTEAFF. The CDR3 DNA reads as TGTGCCAGCAGCGCCGATCCTGTGGGGAGCACTGAAGCTTTCTTT.